A single sample gave rise to the 8 T cell receptor beta chains below, sequenced in a study of control samples from healthy donors and cancer patients (TCRdb year 2020). The library was generated by the immunoSEQ multiplex PCR assay. This immuneACCESS table, as held by TCRdb, lists in-frame sequences with V and J called but not all clones. Of the missing ones, under half trace to an unresolved V gene in checked studies; the others have no known cause. In this sample the table shows about 110,000 clones, around four fifths of which occur a single time. Jointly, the top ten make up 6% to 8% of the sample. The specimen sequenced was blood. The receptors come from a man in his late teens or twenties in good health.

J is TRBJ1-2 and V is TRBV30, with 12 bases that match TRBD1. The CDR3 runs 15 residues. CDR1 and CDR2 from the germline V gene are GTSNPN and SVGIG (reference sequence). Trimming at V came to 0 bases and at J to 5 bases, leaving 4 bases not matched to a gene. The CDR3 spells CAWSVQGQGAYGYTF. Written as DNA, the CDR3 is TGTGCCTGGAGTGTTCAGGGACAGGGGGCATATGGCTACACCTTC. The complete variable domain, with remaining parts taken from reference TRBV30 and TRBJ1-2, reads SQTIHQWPATLVQPVGSPLSLECTVEGTSNPNLYWYRQAAGRGLQLLFYSVGIGQISSEVPQNLSASRPQDRQFILSSKKLLLSDSGFYLCAWSVQGQGAYGYTFGSGTRLTVV.

The V and J genes are TRBV5-6 and TRBJ1-2; D remains ambiguous. CDR1 and CDR2 from the germline V gene are SGHDT and YYEEEE. CDR3 length: 13 residues. Trimming stripped 4 bases from V and 6 bases from J, with 13 bases between. In DNA, the CDR3 is TGTGCCAGCAGCCGACGTGGTCAAGATGGCTACACCTTC. It yields the protein CASSRRGQDGYTF.

The J gene is TRBJ1-5, the V gene TRBV7-2; D unclear. The CDR3 spans 15 residues. Germline CDR1 reads SGHTA; CDR2 reads FQGNSA. V gave up 1 base and J gave up 0 bases, with 7 bases separating them. The CDR3 loop reads CASSLVGDSNQPQHF. CDR3 DNA: TGTGCCAGCAGCTTAGTCGGAGATAGCAATCAGCCCCAGCATTTT. Filled out from reference TRBV7-2 and TRBJ1-5, the complete variable domain reads GAGVSQSPSNKVTEKGKDVELRCDPISGHTALYWYRQSLGQGLEFLIYFQGNSAPDKSGLPSDRFSAERTGGSVSTLTIQRTQQEDSAVYLCASSLVGDSNQPQHFGDGTRLSIL.

The chain carries TRBV4-1 and TRBJ2-3, with 9 nucleotides matching TRBD2. J was trimmed by 2 bases and V by 0 bases; bases with no gene match: 15. There are 20 residues in the CDR3. Germline CDR1 MGHRA, CDR2 YSYEKL. The CDR3 region has the DNA TGCGCCAGCAGCCAAGAGAAGCTCGCGGGGGGGCGACTTAACACAGATACGCAGTATTTT. This sequence encodes CASSQEKLAGGRLNTDTQYF.

The chain uses TRBV27 and TRBJ2-5, with 12 bases aligning to TRBD2. In germline, CDR1 is MNHEY, CDR2 SMNVEV (reference sequence). Germline trimming cut 5 bases from V and 2 bases from J; bases unmatched to any gene: 12. CDR3 size: 18 residues. In nucleotides, the CDR3 is TGTGCCAGCAGTCGACGCCGGGGTGGGACTAGCGGGCAAGAGACCCAGTACTTC. Amino acid sequence: CASSRRRGGTSGQETQYF.

This clone was picked up a small number of times. The chain links TRBV9 to TRBJ2-5; D not resolved. Germline loops: CDR1 SGDLS, CDR2 YYNGEE. V was pared by 4 bases and J by 5 bases, with 24 bases between. The CDR3 contains 17 residues. CDR3 region: CASSPPFGAPGEETQYF. As DNA, the CDR3 is TGTGCCAGCAGCCCCCCTTTTGGTGCTCCTGGAGAGGAGACCCAGTACTTC.

This sequence joins TRBV29-1 and TRBJ1-1, with D uncertain. Trimming stripped 4 bases from V and 1 base from J, with 10 bases between. The CDR3 is 13 amino acids. Germline lookup yields CDR1 SQVTM and CDR2 ANQGSEA. In nucleotides, the CDR3 is TGCAGCGTTGTATCAGACTCGAACACTGAAGCTTTCTTT. It translates to CSVVSDSNTEAFF.

This clone was counted a few times. The V call is TRBV24-1, the J call TRBJ2-7; TRBD1 matches at 7 bases. CDR3 length: 16 residues. Germline assignment: CDR1 KGHDR and CDR2 SFDVKD. V gave up 4 bases and J gave up 5 bases; unmatched junction bases: 13. The CDR3 DNA is TGTGCCACCAGTGACCTTCCGGCCCACAGGGGTCACGAGCAGTACGTC. Amino acid sequence: CATSDLPAHRGHEQYV.